The T cell receptor (beta chain) under discussion was sequenced for a study of T cell responses to AZD1222 COVID-19 vaccine. Turning to this clone: Its antigen is not known.

Data came from immunoSEQ multiplex PCR; TCRdb stores just in-frame clones and leaves some out. Of some 150,000 clones listed, 87% were seen once; the top ten hold just over 9%. The analysis combined second doses at about 4 or about 12 weeks. Findings of the study overall: Seropositive AZD1222 recipients at baseline numbered only five to seven. The breadth and depth of Spike-specific TCRs increased once two AZD1222 doses had been given. White British donors predominated, females outnumbered males, and clonal diversity was possibly underestimated.

Here the sequenced sample was peripheral blood, taken 28 days after the second AZD1222 dose. The TCR comes from an adult who received the AZD1222 COVID-19 vaccine.

CDR3 in DNA: TGTGCCAGCAGTACCGGGCCGATCCCAGCTTTCTTT. This sequence encodes CASSTGPIPAFF. V gene TRBV28 combines with J gene TRBJ1-1; unclear D gene. Germline loops: CDR1 MDHEN, CDR2 SYDVKM. V was pared by 5 bases and J by 10 bases, with 14 bases between. The CDR3 loop spans 12 amino acids.